This TCR beta chain was captured by sequencing in a study of cytomegalovirus exposure and HLA in healthy donors. This clone was seen a few times. PCR amplification relied on 60 Vbeta primers (plus 13 Jbeta primers). TCRdb's table, derived via immunoSEQ multiplex PCR, lists solely in-frame clones and lacks some. The data show about 170,000 clones, with more than 60% seen just once and roughly 2.5% held by the top ten. Sequencing was carried out using PBMCs. The origin of this receptor is a human donor in good health.

In DNA, the CDR3 is TGTGCCAGCAGCTTACTAGCGGGGTACAATGAGCAGTTCTTC. It codes for CASSLLAGYNEQFF. V and J are TRBV7-6 and TRBJ2-1; 9 nucleotides align to TRBD2. Germline CDR1 SGHVS, CDR2 FNYEAQ. The CDR3 has 14 amino acids. Trimming took 2 bases from V and 4 from J; bases not matched to a gene: 0.